This passage covers 32 T cell receptor beta chains from one sample sequenced in a study of blood T cells in healthy people across ages. It was with a sample-barcoded 5' primer and a J-beta primer mix that a second PCR of roughly 6 to 12 cycles was run. Via MiXCR, TCRdb re-called the 5' RACE reads, giving one row per CDR3 protein. The repertoire holds over 1,500,000 distinct CDR3 sequences, about 50% seen once, with roughly 2.1% in the top ten. The sample comprised blood. These receptors were collected from a middle-aged woman in good health.

This clonotype was counted a few times. The CDR3: CASSAMDISYEQYF. CDR3 DNA: TGTGCCAGCAGCGCTATGGACATCTCCTACGAGCAGTACTTC. This chain joins TRBV6-5 and TRBJ2-7; maybe TRBD1 (5 bases). This CDR3 is 14 amino acids long. CDR1 and CDR2 from the germline V gene are MNHEY and SVGAGI. V was trimmed by 6 bases and J by 0 bases, leaving 12 bases between them.

The V and J genes are TRBV7-2 and TRBJ2-5; no reliable D call. The CDR3 consists of 15 residues. V was cut by 4 bases and J by 0 bases, with 12 bases left in between. CDR1 and CDR2 from the germline V gene are SGHTA and FQGNSA. This CDR3 is CASSSRPPYQETQYF. The CDR3 nucleotides are TGTGCCAGCAGCTCCCGACCCCCGTACCAAGAGACCCAGTACTTC.

The CDR3: CASSLGLAGVLAKNIQYF. In DNA form, the CDR3 reads TGTGCCAGCAGCCTAGGACTAGCGGGGGTTCTAGCCAAAAACATTCAGTACTTC. The chain has TRBV7-2 and TRBJ2-4, with 13 bases matching TRBD2. Unmatched junction bases numbered 7, after V lost 5 bases and J lost 0 bases. This CDR3 spans 18 amino acids. Looked up from germline, CDR1 is SGHTA and CDR2 is FQGNSA.

The chain employs TRBV5-1 and TRBJ1-1, with 9 bases aligning to TRBD1. Germline lookup yields CDR1 SGHRS and CDR2 YFSETQ. V gave up 3 bases and J gave up 3 bases; unmatched junction bases: 6. CDR3 length: 15 amino acids. DNA for the CDR3: TGCGCCAGCAGCTACCCGGGACAGGGCGACACTGAAGCTTTCTTT. It is translated as CASSYPGQGDTEAFF. Full variable domain (missing parts from reference TRBV5-1 and TRBJ1-1): KAGVTQTPRYLIKTRGQQVTLSCSPISGHRSVSWYQQTPGQGLQFLFEYFSETQRNKGNFPGRFSGRQFSNSRSEMNVSTLELGDSALYLCASSYPGQGDTEAFFGQGTRLTVV.

The chain joins TRBV13 to TRBJ2-3, with 7 bases aligning to TRBD1. CDR1 is PRHDT, CDR2 FYEKMQ, per germline (reference sequence). Trimming removed 0 bases from V and 5 bases from J; junction bases left unmatched: 5. This CDR3 is built from 15 residues. CDR3 region: CASSLGTGSLDTQYF. CDR3 coding DNA: TGTGCCAGCAGCTTAGGGACAGGGTCTTTAGATACGCAGTATTTT. The entire variable domain, with the rest obtained from reference TRBV13 and TRBJ2-3, is as follows: AAGVIQSPRHLIKEKRETATLKCYPIPRHDTVYWYQQGPGQDPQFLISFYEKMQSDKGSIPDRFSAQQFSDYHSELNMSSLELGDSALYFCASSLGTGSLDTQYFGPGTRLTVL.

The chain recombines TRBV7-2 with TRBJ2-3, with TRBD2 identical over 13 bases. There are 16 residues in the CDR3. The germline CDR1 and CDR2 sequences are SGHTA and FQGNSA. Germline trimming cut 5 bases from V and 6 bases from J; bases unmatched to any gene: 8. CDR3 region: CASSRLAGGLGDTQYF. The CDR3 DNA reads as TGTGCCAGCAGCCGACTAGCGGGGGGTTTAGGGGATACGCAGTATTTT.

V is TRBV29-1 and J is TRBJ1-6; D call uncertain. CDR1 SQVTM and CDR2 ANQGSEA come from the germline V gene. The CDR3 loop spans 13 amino acids. Trimming took off 0 bases at V and 6 bases at J, with 6 bases between the two ends. The CDR3 sequence: CSVEEQPNSPLHF. The CDR3 bases are TGCAGCGTTGAAGAACAGCCTAATTCACCCCTCCACTTT.

A few counts support this clonotype. The chain combines TRBV28 with TRBJ2-7, with D perhaps being TRBD1 or TRBD2 (5 bases each). The V gene's germline CDR1 is MDHEN and CDR2 SYDVKM. With 4 bases removed from V and 6 bases from J, the gap between germline ends came to 10 bases. CDR3 length: 12 amino acids. The CDR3 coding sequence is TGTGCCAGCAGTTCTTGGGGGTTCGAGCAGTACTTC. Translating it yields CASSSWGFEQYF.

The J gene is TRBJ1-4, the V gene TRBV6-6; perhaps TRBD1 as D (5 bases). The germline V and J ends were trimmed by 2 bases and 7 bases, with 14 bases remaining between them. The CDR3 runs to 15 residues. From germline, CDR1 is MNHNY and CDR2 SVGAGI (reference sequence). The CDR3 loop is CASSYGGEVGEKLFF. CDR3 coding DNA: TGTGCCAGCAGTTACGGGGGGGAGGTCGGTGAAAAACTGTTTTTT.

This clonotype was counted only a few times. The genes are TRBV6-2 or TRBV6-3 and TRBJ2-1; D assignment may be TRBD1 or TRBD2 (5 bases each). The germline V gene encodes CDR1 MNHEY and CDR2 SVGEGT. The ends were cut back, 6 bases at V and 9 bases at J, with 15 bases in the middle. The CDR3 has 13 residues. As DNA, the CDR3 is TGTGCCAGCAGCCTATGGGGGAATAGTGAGCAGTTCTTC. It specifies CASSLWGNSEQFF.

The chain has TRBV4-1 and TRBJ2-5, with D hard to call. Looked up from germline, CDR1 is MGHRA and CDR2 is YSYEKL. V lost 2 bases to trimming and J lost 1 base, with 14 bases between them. The CDR3 runs to 16 residues. This chain's CDR3 is CASSQFPTMSQETQYF. DNA of the CDR3: TGCGCCAGCAGCCAATTCCCGACAATGTCCCAAGAGACCCAGTACTTC.

The chain joins TRBV7-2 to TRBJ2-1; D is perhaps TRBD2 (6 bases). Germline CDR1 and CDR2: SGHTA and FQGNSA. The CDR3 sequence is 13 residues long. V gave up 6 bases and J gave up 6 bases, with 12 bases separating them. CDR3: CASRKNGGNEQFF. CDR3 bases: TGTGCCAGCAGAAAAAACGGGGGCAATGAGCAGTTCTTC.

The rearrangement joins TRBV6-5 to TRBJ2-7; maybe TRBD1 (6 bases). There are 15 residues in the CDR3. V was pared by 0 bases and J by 2 bases, with 11 bases between. CDR1 MNHEY and CDR2 SVGAGI come from the germline V gene. The CDR3 DNA reads TGTGCCAGCAGTTACTCTTTGACAGGAGCCTACGAGCAGTACTTC. Residues: CASSYSLTGAYEQYF.

This clonotype came up once. V and J are TRBV5-6 and TRBJ2-3; D possibly corresponds to TRBD1 (5 bases). This CDR3 has 17 residues. With 0 bases removed from V and 0 bases from J, the gap between germline ends came to 14 bases. The V gene's germline CDR1 is SGHDT and CDR2 YYEEEE. Here the CDR3 reads CASSLGTSWGSTDTQYF. The CDR3, as DNA: TGTGCCAGCAGCTTGGGTACGTCATGGGGCAGCACAGATACGCAGTATTTT.

J is TRBJ2-1 and V is TRBV6-6; 11 nucleotides match TRBD2. V gave up 6 bases and J gave up 4 bases; unmatched junction bases: 8. Germline-derived CDR1 and CDR2 are MNHNY and SVGAGI (reference sequence). The CDR3 spans 16 residues. CDR3 sequence (DNA): TGTGCCAGCAGGCCTAGCGGGGGGCCTACTTACAATGAGCAGTTCTTC. Its translation: CASRPSGGPTYNEQFF.

V gene TRBV6-6 combines with J gene TRBJ2-7; D is perhaps TRBD1 (5 bases). V was cut by 8 bases and J by 2 bases, with 10 bases left in between. The CDR3 has 12 amino acids. Per germline, CDR1 MNHNY and CDR2 SVGAGI (reference sequence). For the CDR3, the DNA is TGTGCCAGCTTGGACAATCCCTACGAGCAGTACTTC. Its protein product is CASLDNPYEQYF.

V gene TRBV11-2 combines with J gene TRBJ2-5; D is uncertain. CDR1 SGHAT and CDR2 FQNNGV come from the germline V gene. The CDR3 covers 16 residues. V lost 1 base, J lost 7 bases, and 19 bases lay in between. The CDR3: CASSLVAQKPPGTQYF. The CDR3 nucleotides read TGTGCCAGCAGCTTAGTTGCGCAGAAGCCTCCGGGGACCCAGTACTTC.

The genes are TRBV20-1 and TRBJ2-7, with D unresolved. In germline, CDR1 is DFQATT, CDR2 SNEGSKA (reference sequence). The CDR3 covers 15 residues. V was shortened by 1 base and J by 3 bases, with 16 bases between the two germline ends. The CDR3 loop is CSARANYDTGYEQYF. CDR3 DNA sequence: TGCAGTGCTAGAGCCAACTACGACACGGGCTACGAGCAGTACTTC.

This clonotype appeared a few times. The chain recombines TRBV28 with TRBJ1-2; weak D call: TRBD1 (5 bases). Germline CDR1 MDHEN, CDR2 SYDVKM. The V and J ends lost 7 bases and 7 bases respectively, with 22 bases between them. CDR3 size: 15 residues. The CDR3 nucleotides read TGTGCCAGCAATTTTTACACCGGGACCCGGGGTGGCTACACCTTC. Translating gives CASNFYTGTRGGYTF.

Only one count was recorded for this clonotype. The CDR3 nucleotides read TGTGCCAGCAGTCCCCCCCTCGGGGAGGAGGCCCAGTACTTC. Translated, it gives CASSPPLGEEAQYF. This chain connects TRBV12-3 or TRBV12-4 to TRBJ2-7, with D possibly matching TRBD2 (6 bases). CDR3 size: 14 residues. Trimming cost V 5 bases and J 10 bases, with 21 bases left between them.

The chain recombines TRBV28 with TRBJ2-3, with a weak D call TRBD2 (7 bases). This CDR3 is built from 15 residues. V shed 3 bases and J shed 5 bases, with 15 bases lying between them. Germline assignment: CDR1 MDHEN and CDR2 SYDVKM. CDR3 amino acids: CASSLFGGAGDTQYF. The CDR3, as DNA: TGTGCCAGCAGTTTGTTTGGGGGGGCGGGAGATACGCAGTATTTT. Together with reference TRBV28 and TRBJ2-3, the CDR3 gives the full variable domain: DVKVTQSSRYLVKRTGEKVFLECVQDMDHENMFWYRQDPGLGLRLIYFSYDVKMKEKGDIPEGYSVSREKKERFSLILESASTNQTSMYLCASSLFGGAGDTQYFGPGTRLTVL.

This chain uses TRBV6-1 with TRBJ2-1, with 8 bases fitting TRBD2. Unmatched junction bases numbered 10, after V lost 4 bases and J lost 8 bases. This CDR3 spans 15 amino acids. Germline V CDR1 and CDR2: MNHNS, SASEGT. In nucleotides, the CDR3 is TGTGCCAGCAGTGTAGCGGGGAGCCCCATATATGAGCAGTTCTTC. This codes for CASSVAGSPIYEQFF.

V and J are TRBV20-1 and TRBJ2-5, with 7 bases identical to TRBD2. Losses at the gene ends were 4 bases for V and 5 bases for J; bases not matched to a gene: 10. CDR1 is DFQATT and CDR2 is SNEGSKA in the germline V gene (reference sequence). This CDR3 comprises 14 residues. CDR3 DNA sequence: TGCAGTGCTATTTCTGGGCGGGGGAGGGAGACCCAGTACTTC. Amino acids: CSAISGRGRETQYF.

With regard to this clonotype: At one of its ends the junction is not consistent with the germline gene, which may arise from a read error. This chain uses TRBV4-3 with TRBJ2-3, with unresolved D. Germline V gene data show CDR1 as LGHNA and CDR2 as YSLEER. This CDR3 spans 16 amino acids. CDR3 sequence reads: CAGSQKTLTSTDTQYF. The DNA for the CDR3 is TGCGCCGGCAGCCAAAAGACCCTGACTAGCACAGATACGCAGTATTTT.

The genes are TRBV20-1 and TRBJ2-1, with D possibly being TRBD1 or TRBD2 (7 bases each). Trimming left V 0 bases short and J 2 bases short, with 14 bases between. CDR1 and CDR2 (germline): DFQATT, SNEGSKA (reference sequence). The CDR3 length is 16 residues. CDR3 DNA sequence: TGCAGTGCTAGAGACCCCAGGGGGGGACCCTACAATGAGCAGTTCTTC. As protein: CSARDPRGGPYNEQFF.

V is TRBV7-2 and J is TRBJ1-6; D not resolved. The CDR3 spans 14 residues. Between the trimmed V and J ends, which lost 6 bases and 7 bases, there was a span of 13 bases. Germline V gene lookup returns CDR1 SGHTA and CDR2 FQGNSA. CDR3: CASRLNPSNSPLHF. The DNA for the CDR3 is TGTGCCAGCAGGTTAAATCCTAGCAATTCACCCCTCCACTTT.

The V gene is TRBV27, the J gene TRBJ1-1; 9 positions match TRBD1. This CDR3 is built from 17 residues. CDR1 is MNHEY, CDR2 SMNVEV, per germline (reference sequence). V lost 3 bases and J lost 4; bases outside the gene matches: 12. The CDR3 DNA follows: TGTGCCAGCAGTTTCCAACGACAGGGGGGTTTGGGCACTGAAGCTTTCTTT. Protein product: CASSFQRQGGLGTEAFF.

The V gene is TRBV2, the J gene TRBJ1-2; maybe TRBD1 (5 bases). CDR3 size: 11 residues. Trimming removed 10 bases at V and 12 bases at J, with 18 bases between. The germline V gene encodes CDR1 SNHLY and CDR2 FYNNEI. CDR3 amino acids: CAKRQPRFHTF. In DNA form, the CDR3 reads TGTGCCAAGAGACAGCCACGTTTTCACACCTTC.

The V call is TRBV5-6, the J call TRBJ2-1; D may correspond to TRBD1 or TRBD2 (6 bases each). From germline, CDR1 is SGHDT and CDR2 YYEEEE. The V gene lost 0 bases and the J gene lost 4 bases, with 17 bases spanning the gap. The CDR3 extends over 17 amino acids. The chain's CDR3 is CASSLGSGGAGYNEQFF. The CDR3 region has the DNA TGTGCCAGCAGCTTGGGGTCTGGGGGCGCGGGGTACAATGAGCAGTTCTTC.

The chain links TRBV5-5 to TRBJ2-3, with a weak D call TRBD2 (6 bases). Germline lookup yields CDR1 SGHKS and CDR2 YYEKEE (reference sequence). The CDR3 spans 16 residues. V was cut by 3 bases and J by 6 bases, with 20 bases left in between. The CDR3 loop reads CASSWQTSRGRDTQYF. DNA of the CDR3: TGTGCCAGCAGCTGGCAGACTAGTCGTGGTAGGGATACGCAGTATTTT.

V usage is TRBV7-9 and J usage is TRBJ1-1, with 9 nucleotides matching TRBD1. Germline CDR1 is SEHNR and CDR2 is FQNEAQ (reference sequence). The CDR3 covers 15 residues. V trimming: 5 bases; J trimming: 5 bases; junction bases outside the gene matches: 9. CDR3 DNA: TGTGCCAGCAGCCTCGAACAGGGGGCGGTAACTGAAGCTTTCTTT. As protein: CASSLEQGAVTEAFF.

CDR3 protein: CASSPQLGPSYNEQFF. DNA of the CDR3: TGTGCCAGCAGCCCTCAGCTAGGTCCCTCCTACAATGAGCAGTTCTTC. V gene TRBV9 combines with J gene TRBJ2-1; D is ambiguous. CDR3 length: 16 amino acids. Germline V CDR1 and CDR2: SGDLS, YYNGEE. Trimming removed 4 bases from V and 0 bases from J, with 14 bases in between.